This TCR beta chain was retrieved from a study of Ad26.COV2.S vaccination and SARS-CoV-2 variants. Study-level information: Donor was in the COV1001 Ad26.COV2.S trial arm. Once or twice, 56 days apart, Ad26.COV2.S was delivered intramuscularly.

The junction had 4 bases not matched to a gene; V was cut back by 7 bases and J by 1 base. The CDR3 has 13 residues. Germline-derived CDR1 and CDR2 are SQVTM and ANQGSEA. Treatment indicated: some 20 received Ad26.COV2.S at low or high dose, single or two shots; 5 received placebo; per-sample allocation not given. Specimens were obtained on day 63 following the first vaccine or placebo injection. The individual, an adult aged 18-55 years, was a donor in Boston. Repertoires were generated with immunoSEQ multiplex PCR, while TCRdb's copy carries only in-frame clones and drops some. The sample consists of about 420,000 clones, 70% to 90% of them appearing once.

The receptor was isolated from a person aged 18-65 years who received the Ad26.COV2.S COVID-19 vaccine or a placebo. The chain carries TRBV29-1 and TRBJ2-5; TRBD2 aligns across 9 bases. The source was peripheral blood, collected in a trial of Ad26.COV2.S vaccine versus placebo. CDR3 residues: CSASGGIQETQYF. CDR3 bases: TGCAGCGCAAGCGGGGGGATCCAAGAGACCCAGTACTTC.